This is a list of T cell receptor beta chains from one sample in a study of response to subunit inactivated influenza vaccine. TCRdb reprocessed the RT-PCR reads via MiXCR and lists one record per CDR3 protein. The profile shows almost 250,000 distinct CDR3 sequences, less than 15% of them singletons. The specimen was non-naive T cells sorted from PBMCs, collected around 15 days before vaccination. These TCRs come from a man in his forties or fifties who received an inactivated influenza vaccine. CDR3s include the opening cysteine and the closing phenylalanine or tryptophan. D genes are given only for firm matches. Size is stated for part of the rows, as once, few or many counts, or as a class when the clone is expanded.

V gene	J gene	clone size	D gene	CDR3 DNA	CDR3 protein
TRBV20-1	TRBJ2-5	-	-	TGCAGTGCCCCGTCAGACGGGAAGACCCAGTACTTC	CSAPSDGKTQYF
TRBV9	TRBJ2-7	few	-	TGTGCCAGCAGCGTAGGTACGGGGGAGCAGTACTTC	CASSVGTGEQYF
TRBV11-2	TRBJ1-1	few	-	TGTGCCAGCAGCAGTATGGGAGGGGTGGTCACTGAAGCTTTCTTT	CASSSMGGVVTEAFF
TRBV20-1	TRBJ2-1	many	-	TGCAGTGCTAGAGAGACCCCGACCAATGAGCAGTTCTTC	CSARETPTNEQFF
TRBV7-2	TRBJ2-7	few	TRBD2	TGTGCCAGCGGGATAGCGGGAGGGCAGGCCTACGAGCAGTACTTC	CASGIAGGQAYEQYF
TRBV13	TRBJ2-3	-	-	-	CCSASDLAGGTDTQYF
TRBV7-9	TRBJ1-2	many	TRBD1	TGTGCCAGCAGCAGTGACCGGGACAGGAGCTATGGCTACACCTTC	CASSSDRDRSYGYTF
TRBV5-4	TRBJ2-3	few	TRBD2	TGTGCCAGCAGCTGGAGCGGGGGGTCCGATACGCAGTATTTT	CASSWSGGSDTQYF
TRBV7-2	TRBJ2-7	-	TRBD2	TGTGCCAGCAGCACCACTAGCGGGAAAAGCTACGAGCAGTACTTC	CASSTTSGKSYEQYF
TRBV5-1	TRBJ1-2	-	TRBD1	TGCGCCAGCAGCTTGAACAGGGGGATCTATGGCTACACCTTC	CASSLNRGIYGYTF
TRBV27	TRBJ2-1	many	TRBD2	TGTGCCAGCAGTTTGGGACTAGCGGTGTCCTACAATGAGCAGTTCTTC	CASSLGLAVSYNEQFF
TRBV4-1	TRBJ1-5	-	-	TGCGCCAGCAGCCTGAGTTTCACCGGTGGGGATCAGCCCCAGCATTTT	CASSLSFTGGDQPQHF
TRBV30	TRBJ2-1	-	TRBD2	TGTGCCTGGAGCTCCCTGAGCGGGAGGTCCTTCTTC	CAWSSLSGRSFF
TRBV12-3/TRBV12-4	TRBJ2-2	-	-	TGTGCCAGCACCAACTTAGGGACCGGGGAGCTGTTTTTT	CASTNLGTGELFF
TRBV6-5	TRBJ1-2	few	-	TGTGCCAGCAGTTACATGCTGGACGCGACCAAAAATGGCTACACCTTC	CASSYMLDATKNGYTF
TRBV20-1	TRBJ2-4	-	-	TGCAGTGCTAGACTATCTAGTCTTAACCACATTCAGTACTTC	CSARLSSLNHIQYF
TRBV20-1	TRBJ2-1	many	TRBD2	TGCAGTGCCTATAGGACTAGATCGAACAATGAGCAGTTCTTC	CSAYRTRSNNEQFF
TRBV5-5	TRBJ1-1	-	-	TGTGCCAGCAGACTCTCCCCGGGCACTGAAGCTTTCTTT	CASRLSPGTEAFF
TRBV4-3	TRBJ2-1	few	-	TGCGCCAGCAGCCAAGAAACGGCATCTGGCAATGAGCAGTTCTTC	CASSQETASGNEQFF
TRBV9	TRBJ2-5	many	-	TGTGCCAGCAGCGTAGAAGGTAGAGAGACCCAGTACTTC	CASSVEGRETQYF
TRBV28	TRBJ2-1	-	-	TGTGCCAGCAGTTTATTGTCCAGGGGCGCCTTCGATGAGCAGTTCTTC	CASSLLSRGAFDEQFF
TRBV20-1	TRBJ2-7	many	-	TGCAGTGCTAGATACGGAGTGGAGGTAGCGGCCTACGAGCAGTACTTC	CSARYGVEVAAYEQYF
TRBV5-1	TRBJ1-1	many	-	TGCGCCAGCGCACCTGCAGGGGTTACTGAAGCTTTCTTT	CASAPAGVTEAFF
TRBV21-1	TRBJ2-2	-	-	TGTGCCAGCAGCAAAGACGATGCAGGGGGCAACACCGGGGAGCTGTTTTTT	CASSKDDAGGNTGELFF
TRBV6-6	TRBJ2-5	-	-	TGTGCCAGCAGTTACCAAACAGAGACCCAGTACTTC	CASSYQTETQYF
TRBV18	TRBJ2-7	many	TRBD1	TGTGCCAGCTCACCTGGGACAGGGGGGAGTTACGAGCAGTACTTC	CASSPGTGGSYEQYF
TRBV12-3/TRBV12-4	TRBJ1-5	-	-	TGTGCCAGCAGTTTAAATTGGCAGGGGAGTCAGCCCCAGCATTTT	CASSLNWQGSQPQHF
TRBV5-1	TRBJ2-7	few	-	TGCGCCAGCAGCCCGATGGTGCTGGCCCCGGGCGAGCAGTACTTC	CASSPMVLAPGEQYF
TRBV7-2	TRBJ1-5	few	-	TGTGCCAGCACCGAATATAGCAATCAGCCCCAGCATTTT	CASTEYSNQPQHF
TRBV29-1	TRBJ2-2	-	-	TGCAGCGTTGAAGGACAAGCCACCGGGGAGCTGTTTTTT	CSVEGQATGELFF
TRBV20-1	TRBJ2-1	-	-	TGCAGTGCTCTATTACTAGGGTACAATGAGCAGTTCTTC	CSALLLGYNEQFF
TRBV11-2	TRBJ2-7	-	TRBD2	TGTGCCAGCAGCTTAGAGAAAGGGACTAGCGGGACCTACGAGCAGTACTTC	CASSLEKGTSGTYEQYF
TRBV5-1	TRBJ1-5	many	-	TGCGCCAGCAGCGAGGGGGGGGGCAATCAGCCCCAGCATTTT	CASSEGGGNQPQHF
TRBV7-2	TRBJ1-5	-	-	TGTGCCAGCACCGATAGCAATCAGCCCCAGCATTTT	CASTDSNQPQHF
TRBV25-1	TRBJ2-5	few	-	TGTGCCAGCAAACGGACAGTACAAGAGACCCAGTACTTC	CASKRTVQETQYF
TRBV27	TRBJ2-7	-	-	TGTGCCAGCAGTTTACGAGAGGTTGGACGTGGAAACGAGCAGTACTTC	CASSLREVGRGNEQYF
TRBV20-1	TRBJ1-5	-	TRBD1	TGCAGTGCTGAGACAGGGGAAGGCAATCAGCCCCAGCATTTT	CSAETGEGNQPQHF
TRBV7-8	TRBJ1-5	many	-	TGTGCCAGCAGCAAGTTTCAACAGCCCCAGCATTTT	CASSKFQQPQHF
TRBV12-3/TRBV12-4	TRBJ1-2	few	-	TGTGCCAGCAGTTTGTACACCGGGGAGGGCTACACCTTC	CASSLYTGEGYTF
TRBV18	TRBJ2-5	many	-	TGTGCCAGCTCGCCGAACAGACAAGAGACCCAGTACTTC	CASSPNRQETQYF
TRBV19	TRBJ2-2	-	TRBD1	TGTGCCAGTAGAAAGCAGGGGGAATACACCGGGGAGCTGTTTTTT	CASRKQGEYTGELFF
TRBV29-1	TRBJ2-5	many	-	TGCAGCGTTGAACCTTTGGGTGACCAAGAGACCCAGTACTTC	CSVEPLGDQETQYF
TRBV19	TRBJ1-1	many	-	TGTGCCAGTACCGGCGGGGCTGAAGCTTTCTTT	CASTGGAEAFF
TRBV27	TRBJ2-3	few	TRBD2	TGTGCCAGCAGTTTCCTTGCTCTAGCGGGAGACGTAGCCACAGATACGCAGTATTTT	CASSFLALAGDVATDTQYF